The clone carrying this T cell receptor beta chain has just a few counts. This sample was taken from a study of blood T cell repertoires in COVID-19. Study information: Material from acute and convalescent COVID-19 was sourced from the United States, Italy and Spain. PBMCs, B-cell-depleted T cells, or T cells provided the cDNA or gDNA that made up the material.

This CDR3 contains 15 residues. Germline V CDR1 and CDR2: KGHDR, SFDVKD. The ends lost 3 bases at V and 5 bases at J; junction bases unmatched: 3. Per the original data handling: How many nucleated cells were present was estimated from reference gene primer amplification. Assay used: immunoSEQ multiplex PCR; TCRdb lists only in-frame clones, some missing. D and trimming were read from the DNA, whereas the V and J calls and clone size are those reported in that table. The sample lists 200,000 to 250,000 clones; around 86% were seen once. Sequencing was done on a sample of peripheral blood. This receptor was obtained from a man older than 75 with acute or convalescent COVID-19. The rearrangement links TRBV24-1 to TRBJ2-5, with 12 bases matching TRBD1. This CDR3 is CATSDGTGGWETQYF. CDR3 nucleotides: TGTGCCACCAGTGATGGGACAGGGGGCTGGGAGACCCAGTACTTC.